The 11 T cell receptor beta chains in this list originate from one sample, sequenced in a study of blood T cell repertoires in COVID-19. Some clones are missing from TCRdb's copy, which holds only in-frame ones; the method was immunoSEQ multiplex PCR. Of about 270,000 clones in the sample, 75% to 90% were seen once. Sequencing input: peripheral blood. These receptors originate from a human donor in a cohort sampled during active COVID-19.

The gene calls are TRBV11-2 and TRBJ2-7, with TRBD2 identical over 11 bases. The CDR3 is made up of 13 amino acids. Per germline, CDR1 SGHAT and CDR2 FQNNGV. V dropped 3 bases and J dropped 6; count of bases not matched to a gene: 1. In DNA form, the CDR3 reads TGTGCCAGCAGCTTGGGACTAGCGGCCGAGCAGTACTTC. Protein product: CASSLGLAAEQYF.

The genes are TRBV7-2 and TRBJ2-1; a weak D match, TRBD2 (5 bases). CDR1 SGHTA and CDR2 FQGNSA come from the germline V gene. The V end was cut by 5 bases, the J end by 9 bases, with 17 bases between. This CDR3 region has 14 residues. CDR3 amino acids: CASSPRGLVGEQFF. CDR3 in DNA: TGTGCCAGCAGCCCACGAGGGCTAGTAGGTGAGCAGTTCTTC.

The J gene is TRBJ1-3, the V gene TRBV18; D is perhaps TRBD1 (6 bases). CDR1 and CDR2 from the germline V gene are KGHSH and LQKENI. CDR3 length: 17 amino acids. Trimming shortened V by 2 bases and J by 0 bases, and 14 bases separated the two germline ends. The CDR3 protein is CASSPMDSQISGNTIYF. In DNA, the CDR3 is TGTGCCAGCTCACCAATGGACAGCCAGATCTCTGGAAACACCATATATTTT.

The V gene is TRBV5-8, the J gene TRBJ1-3; D uncertain. There are 13 residues in the CDR3. The ends were cut back, 1 base at V and 5 bases at J, with 7 bases in the middle. Looked up from germline, CDR1 is SGHTS and CDR2 is YDEGEE. For the CDR3, the DNA is TGTGCCAGCAGCTTGAACTATAGAAACACCATATATTTT. Translation gives CASSLNYRNTIYF.

The chain couples TRBV7-2 to TRBJ2-5; D is possibly TRBD2 (5 bases). The CDR3 is 17 amino acids. Germline V gene lookup returns CDR1 SGHTA and CDR2 FQGNSA. Trimming pared 0 bases from V and 2 bases from J, leaving 16 bases between. The CDR3 bases are TGTGCCAGCAGCTTAGCTCGGGGTTTGAAATATCAAGAGACCCAGTACTTC. It yields the protein CASSLARGLKYQETQYF.

The chain is built from TRBV6-1 and TRBJ1-2; the D is unclear. The CDR3 extends over 13 amino acids. Germline assignment: CDR1 MNHNS and CDR2 SASEGT. Between the trimmed V and J ends, which lost 3 bases and 6 bases, there was a span of 11 bases. The CDR3 sequence is CASSDQPTNGYTF. The CDR3 nucleotides read TGTGCCAGCAGTGACCAGCCGACTAATGGCTACACCTTC.

V is TRBV4-1 and J is TRBJ1-1, with D possibly TRBD1 on 6 matching bases. CDR1 MGHRA and CDR2 YSYEKL come from the germline V gene. CDR3 length: 15 amino acids. The V and J ends lost 7 bases and 0 bases respectively, with 15 bases between them. CDR3: CASNSLGGLNTEAFF. Here the CDR3 DNA reads TGCGCCAGCAACTCCTTGGGGGGGCTGAACACTGAAGCTTTCTTT.

The chain uses TRBV24-1 and TRBJ2-7; D is ambiguous. The CDR3 totals 12 residues. Trimming shortened V by 10 bases and J by 0 bases, and 9 bases separated the two germline ends. Germline CDR1 and CDR2: KGHDR and SFDVKD. The DNA of the CDR3 is TGTGCCACTACAGTTCCCTCCTACGAGCAGTACTTC. It codes for CATTVPSYEQYF.

This sequence joins TRBV5-5 and TRBJ1-2; D perhaps matches TRBD1 (6 bases). CDR1 is SGHKS, CDR2 YYEKEE, per germline (reference sequence). The germline V and J ends were trimmed by 1 base and 4 bases, with 20 bases remaining between them. This CDR3 has 17 amino acids. The CDR3 DNA is TGTGCCAGCAGCTTGTCAGGGGCAGGCGCTTGGGGCTATGGCTACACCTTC. Encoded protein: CASSLSGAGAWGYGYTF.

The sample holds a few counts of this clone. The chain couples TRBV9 to TRBJ2-7; D is possibly TRBD1 (5 bases). This CDR3 comprises 12 residues. Germline-derived CDR1 and CDR2 are SGDLS and YYNGEE. The ends were cut back, 0 bases at V and 6 bases at J, with 7 bases in the middle. The CDR3 DNA is TGTGCCAGCAGCGTAGGGACATCCGAGCAGTACTTC. This encodes CASSVGTSEQYF.

The rearrangement links TRBV10-1 to TRBJ2-2, with D possibly TRBD1 on 6 matching bases. The CDR3 is 13 residues long. V lost 6 bases to trimming and J lost 6 bases, with 11 bases between them. Germline V gene lookup returns CDR1 WNHNN and CDR2 SYGVQD (reference sequence). The CDR3 protein is CASRGANAGELFF. DNA of the CDR3: TGCGCCAGCAGGGGGGCCAATGCCGGGGAGCTGTTTTTT.